Below, 27 T cell receptor beta chains from the same sample are listed, as sequenced in a study of blood T cell repertoires in COVID-19 (TCRdb year 2020). Library creation used the immunoSEQ multiplex PCR assay. TCRdb carries this immuneACCESS record with in-frame sequences only. Its versions omit some clonotypes, under half of them owing to an unresolved V gene in the studies checked, with the rest unexplained. In all, the sample holds under 200,000 clones, and 70% to 90% of those were seen once. The ten largest make up around 0.93% of the sample. The specimen sequenced was peripheral blood. These receptors were obtained from a man in his 60s with COVID-19, enrolled during active disease.

The chain links TRBV5-1 to TRBJ2-6, with TRBD1 matching 8 bases. CDR1 and CDR2 (germline): SGHRS, YFSETQ. There are 17 residues in the CDR3. The junction had 8 bases not matched to a gene; V was cut back by 4 bases and J by 2 bases. In DNA form, the CDR3 reads TGCGCCAGCAGCATCCAACCGACAGGGGCTGGGGCCAACGTCCTGACTTTC. Translating it yields CASSIQPTGAGANVLTF.

The CDR3 DNA follows: TGTGCCAGCAGCTCCCAACAGGGGGCGTACACTGAAGCTTTCTTT. Its protein product is CASSSQQGAYTEAFF. The chain employs TRBV7-2 and TRBJ1-1; 9 bases line up with TRBD1. V gave up 4 bases and J gave up 3 bases; unmatched junction bases: 6. Per germline, CDR1 SGHTA and CDR2 FQGNSA. The CDR3 spans 15 residues.

The rearrangement joins TRBV28 to TRBJ1-3; D not resolved. With 8 bases removed from V and 9 bases from J, the gap between germline ends came to 8 bases. Germline V gene lookup returns CDR1 MDHEN and CDR2 SYDVKM. The CDR3 consists of 10 residues. CDR3 in amino acids: CASGRITIYF. CDR3 DNA sequence: TGTGCCAGCGGGAGGATCACCATATATTTT.

In this sample, this clone turned up once. V usage is TRBV2 and J usage is TRBJ2-1; TRBD1 aligns across 7 bases. The junction had 11 bases not matched to a gene; V was cut back by 6 bases and J by 3 bases. The germline V gene has CDR1 SNHLY and CDR2 FYNNEI. The CDR3 runs to 16 residues. CDR3 DNA sequence: TGTGCCAGCAGGTCCGATTCCGGGACAGTCTACAATGAGCAGTTCTTC. This gives the protein CASRSDSGTVYNEQFF. The full variable domain, in which reference TRBV2 and TRBJ2-1 provide the parts outside the CDR3, is EPEVTQTPSHQVTQMGQEVILRCVPISNHLYFYWYRQILGQKVEFLVSFYNNEISEKSEIFDDQFSVERPDGSNFTLKIRSTKLEDSAMYFCASRSDSGTVYNEQFFGPGTRLTVL.

The chain has TRBV14 and TRBJ2-1; 9 nucleotides line up with TRBD1. The V gene's germline CDR1 is SGHDN and CDR2 FVKESK. This CDR3 contains 20 residues. V lost 2 bases and J lost 1; bases outside the gene matches: 15. DNA for the CDR3: TGTGCCAGCAGCCAAAGATTGGGGACAGGGATCACGGAGTCCTACAATGAGCAGTTCTTC. Translating gives CASSQRLGTGITESYNEQFF.

The chain is built from TRBV21-1 and TRBJ1-2; the table's D gene call, TRBD1, was not cross checked with the DNA. TRBV21-1 is annotated as a pseudogene. The CDR3 loop spans 14 amino acids. CDR3 sequence reads: CASSIRTGQNGYTF. The CDR3 DNA reads as TGTGCCAGCAGCATCCGGACAGGTCAAAATGGCTACACCTTC.

This sequence joins TRBV5-1 and TRBJ1-5, with a possible D match to TRBD1 (5 bases). The CDR3 loop spans 16 amino acids. Trimming cost V 0 bases and J 4 bases, with 14 bases left between them. Germline CDR1 SGHRS, CDR2 YFSETQ. CDR3 amino acids: CASSLGSGHPNQPQHF. DNA for the CDR3: TGCGCCAGCAGCTTGGGATCCGGACACCCTAATCAGCCCCAGCATTTT.

The V gene is TRBV7-8, the J gene TRBJ2-3; 8 bases are shared with TRBD1. Trimming at V came to 1 base and at J to 3 bases, leaving 6 bases not matched to a gene. CDR1 is SGHVS and CDR2 is FQNEAQ in the germline V gene. The CDR3 spans 16 residues. The CDR3 DNA is TGTGCCAGCAGCTTAGACCAGGGGGCTCTTACAGATACGCAGTATTTT. Translating it yields CASSLDQGALTDTQYF.

V gene TRBV4-1 combines with J gene TRBJ2-7; 9 nucleotides align to TRBD1. CDR1 is MGHRA, CDR2 YSYEKL, per germline. V dropped 4 bases and J dropped 0; count of bases not matched to a gene: 4. This CDR3 comprises 15 residues. CDR3: CASSLGTGFSYEQYF. For the CDR3, the DNA is TGCGCCAGCAGCCTTGGGACAGGGTTCTCCTACGAGCAGTACTTC.

V is TRBV6-5 and J is TRBJ2-1; TRBD1 might be the D (7 bases). Germline loops: CDR1 MNHEY, CDR2 SVGAGI. The CDR3 is made up of 13 amino acids. The ends were cut back, 5 bases at V and 7 bases at J, with 12 bases in the middle. The CDR3 nucleotides read TGTGCCAGCAGTACGACAGGGAGGAATGAGCAGTTCTTC. Residues: CASSTTGRNEQFF.

V and J are TRBV7-2 and TRBJ2-1; 8 bases align to TRBD2. The CDR3 extends over 14 amino acids. Germline trimming cut 1 base from V and 7 bases from J; bases unmatched to any gene: 3. The germline CDR1 and CDR2 sequences are SGHTA and FQGNSA. The CDR3 is CASSLELAVNEQFF. As DNA, the CDR3 is TGTGCCAGCAGCTTAGAACTAGCGGTAAATGAGCAGTTCTTC.

The chain is built from TRBV10-3 and TRBJ2-7; perhaps TRBD2 as D (5 bases). The germline V gene encodes CDR1 ENHRY and CDR2 SYGVKD. The CDR3 covers 13 residues. Trimming removed 3 bases from V and 4 bases from J, with 10 bases in between. CDR3 in DNA: TGTGCCATCAGTGAAGAGGACTCTTACGAGCAGTACTTC. It is translated as CAISEEDSYEQYF.

This chain links TRBV6-6 with TRBJ1-1, with a possible D match to TRBD1 (5 bases). V was pared by 5 bases and J by 8 bases, with 12 bases between. Germline V gene data show CDR1 as MNHNY and CDR2 as SVGAGI (reference sequence). The CDR3 extends over 12 amino acids. CDR3 sequence (DNA): TGTGCCAGCAGTAGAGGACAAGGGGAAGCTTTCTTT. This gives the protein CASSRGQGEAFF.

This clone was detected once. The V gene is TRBV6-2 or TRBV6-3, the J gene TRBJ2-7, with TRBD2 matching over 13 bases. V was pared by 2 bases and J by 5 bases, with 6 bases of the junction left unmatched. The CDR3 has 16 amino acids. Germline CDR1 MNHEY, CDR2 SVGEGT. CDR3: CASSYTGLAGEDEQYF. The CDR3 DNA reads as TGTGCCAGCAGTTACACCGGACTAGCGGGAGAGGACGAGCAGTACTTC.

This clone was seen once. V usage is TRBV30 and J usage is TRBJ1-6; maybe TRBD1 (5 bases). V shed 0 bases and J shed 3 bases, with 15 bases lying between them. There are 17 residues in the CDR3. Germline CDR1 is GTSNPN and CDR2 is SVGIG (reference sequence). Written as DNA, the CDR3 is TGTGCCTGGAGTGTCAGCAGGGCCAATTTCTATAATTCACCCCTCCACTTT. Protein: CAWSVSRANFYNSPLHF.

The chain carries TRBV28 and TRBJ2-1, with 9 bases identical to TRBD1. The CDR3 consists of 14 residues. J lost 9 bases, V lost 4 bases, and 7 bases had no gene match. The germline V gene has CDR1 MDHEN and CDR2 SYDVKM. The CDR3 here is CASSWGTGFSEQFF. The CDR3, as DNA: TGTGCCAGCAGTTGGGGGACAGGGTTCAGTGAGCAGTTCTTC. Filled out from reference TRBV28 and TRBJ2-1, the complete variable domain reads DVKVTQSSRYLVKRTGEKVFLECVQDMDHENMFWYRQDPGLGLRLIYFSYDVKMKEKGDIPEGYSVSREKKERFSLILESASTNQTSMYLCASSWGTGFSEQFFGPGTRLTVL.

The chain is built from TRBV7-7 and TRBJ2-1; D is unresolved. Per the germline V gene, CDR1 is SSHAT and CDR2 is FNYEAQ (reference sequence). This CDR3 comprises 14 residues. Between the trimmed V and J ends, which lost 1 base and 9 bases, there was a span of 13 bases. The DNA of the CDR3 is TGTGCCAGCAGCTTAGAGTCTACTGGTGGTGAGCAGTTCTTC. This sequence encodes CASSLESTGGEQFF.

The chain recombines TRBV28 with TRBJ2-7, with D possibly matching TRBD1 (5 bases). Germline CDR1 MDHEN, CDR2 SYDVKM. The CDR3 is 12 amino acids. Trimming left V 6 bases short and J 4 bases short, with 10 bases between. The CDR3 nucleotides are TGTGCCAGCAGGAGTGGGGCTTACGAGCAGTACTTC. Its protein is CASRSGAYEQYF.

This clone has a handful of counts. The rearrangement links TRBV24-1 to TRBJ2-1, with a weak D call TRBD2 (5 bases). V was trimmed by 5 bases and J by 12 bases, leaving 13 bases between them. The length of the CDR3 is 12 residues. Looked up from germline, CDR1 is KGHDR and CDR2 is SFDVKD. CDR3 in DNA: TGTGCCACCAGTGGACGGGGTATGAGGCAGTTCTTC. It specifies CATSGRGMRQFF.

This chain links TRBV7-3 with TRBJ2-1, with TRBD1 identical over 7 bases. CDR1 is SGHTA, CDR2 FQGTGA, per germline. CDR3 size: 15 residues. V lost 3 bases and J lost 6; bases outside the gene matches: 8. The CDR3 here is CASSLVTGPSNEQFF. The CDR3 DNA is TGTGCCAGCAGCTTGGTGACAGGGCCCTCCAATGAGCAGTTCTTC.

The chain uses TRBV5-4 and TRBJ2-1; 7 positions agree with TRBD1. V dropped 0 bases and J dropped 5; count of bases not matched to a gene: 5. Germline CDR1 and CDR2: SGHNT and YYREEE (reference sequence). The CDR3 spans 15 residues. CDR3: CASSLGGQVDNEQFF. The CDR3 nucleotides are TGTGCCAGCAGCTTGGGTGGACAGGTTGACAATGAGCAGTTCTTC.

The chain couples TRBV7-2 to TRBJ1-1; 9 nucleotides match TRBD1. Germline CDR1 reads SGHTA; CDR2 reads FQGNSA. The CDR3 runs 17 residues. The V gene end was trimmed by 4 bases and the J gene end by 4 bases; junction bases not matched to a gene: 13. The CDR3 region has the DNA TGTGCCAGCAGCTCCGGACAGGGGACCGCCGCCGGCACTGAAGCTTTCTTT. Translated, it gives CASSSGQGTAAGTEAFF.

This rearrangement joins TRBV30 to TRBJ1-1; possibly TRBD1 for D (5 bases). The CDR3 sequence is 12 residues long. Germline CDR1 is GTSNPN and CDR2 is SVGIG (reference sequence). The V end was cut by 2 bases, the J end by 4 bases, with 8 bases between. The CDR3 loop is CAWSMGGTEAFF. In nucleotides, the CDR3 is TGTGCCTGGAGTATGGGGGGCACTGAAGCTTTCTTT. Combining the CDR3 with reference TRBV30 and TRBJ1-1 gives the whole variable domain SQTIHQWPATLVQPVGSPLSLECTVEGTSNPNLYWYRQAAGRGLQLLFYSVGIGQISSEVPQNLSASRPQDRQFILSSKKLLLSDSGFYLCAWSMGGTEAFFGQGTRLTVV.

This sequence joins TRBV5-6 and TRBJ2-1; 7 bases fit TRBD2. Germline V gives CDR1 SGHDT, CDR2 YYEEEE. CDR3 length: 14 amino acids. V lost 1 base, J lost 13 bases, and 11 bases stayed unmatched. CDR3 bases: TGTGCCAGCAGCTTGCAGGCGGGAGTTCCCACTCAGTTCTTC. Its protein product is CASSLQAGVPTQFF.

This clone was counted a few times. The chain uses TRBV7-9 and TRBJ1-1; no clear D. Looked up from germline, CDR1 is SEHNR and CDR2 is FQNEAQ (reference sequence). This CDR3 is 12 amino acids long. V shed 5 bases and J shed 4 bases, with 8 bases lying between them. CDR3 bases: TGTGCCAGCAGCCCCCGAGGCACTGAAGCTTTCTTT. Residues: CASSPRGTEAFF.

In this sample, this clone turned up once. The chain uses TRBV18 and TRBJ1-1; possible D gene TRBD1, 5 bases. Trimming left V 2 bases short and J 7 bases short, with 11 bases between. The germline V gene encodes CDR1 KGHSH and CDR2 LQKENI. This CDR3 spans 13 amino acids. The CDR3 sequence: CASSPRGTLEAFF. The DNA for the CDR3 is TGTGCCAGCTCACCAAGGGGAACACTTGAAGCTTTCTTT.

This rearrangement joins TRBV5-4 to TRBJ2-3; 13 bases agree with TRBD2. The V segment lost 0 bases and the J segment 8 bases; nucleotides outside the gene matches: 0. CDR1 is SGHNT, CDR2 YYREEE, per germline (reference sequence). CDR3 length: 14 amino acids. DNA of the CDR3: TGTGCCAGCAGCTTGGGGACTAGCGGGAGTACGCAGTATTTT. It codes for CASSLGTSGSTQYF.